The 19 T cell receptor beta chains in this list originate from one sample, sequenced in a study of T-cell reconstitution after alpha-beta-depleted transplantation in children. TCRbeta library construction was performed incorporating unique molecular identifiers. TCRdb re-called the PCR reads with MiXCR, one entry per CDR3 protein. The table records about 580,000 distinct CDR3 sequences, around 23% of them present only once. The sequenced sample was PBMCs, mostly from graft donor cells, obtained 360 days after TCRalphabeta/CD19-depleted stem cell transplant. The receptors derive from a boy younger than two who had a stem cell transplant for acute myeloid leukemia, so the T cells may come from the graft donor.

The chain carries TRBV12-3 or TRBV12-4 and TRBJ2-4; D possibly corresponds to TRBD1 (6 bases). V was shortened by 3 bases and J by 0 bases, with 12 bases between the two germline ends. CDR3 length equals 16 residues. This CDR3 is CASSFQTGLAKNIQYF. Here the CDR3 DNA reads TGTGCCAGCAGTTTTCAAACAGGGCTAGCCAAAAACATTCAGTACTTC.

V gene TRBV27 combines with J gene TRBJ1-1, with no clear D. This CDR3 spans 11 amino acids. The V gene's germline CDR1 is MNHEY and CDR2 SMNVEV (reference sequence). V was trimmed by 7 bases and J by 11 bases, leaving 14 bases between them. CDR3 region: CASKGPGGAFF. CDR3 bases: TGTGCCAGCAAAGGTCCGGGTGGCGCTTTCTTT.

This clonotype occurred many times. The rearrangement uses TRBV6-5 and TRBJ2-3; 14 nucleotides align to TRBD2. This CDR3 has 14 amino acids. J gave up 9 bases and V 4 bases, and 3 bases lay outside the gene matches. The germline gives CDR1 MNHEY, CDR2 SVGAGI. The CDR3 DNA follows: TGTGCCAGCAGTTTAGGACTAGCGGGGGGCACGCAGTATTTT. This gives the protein CASSLGLAGGTQYF.

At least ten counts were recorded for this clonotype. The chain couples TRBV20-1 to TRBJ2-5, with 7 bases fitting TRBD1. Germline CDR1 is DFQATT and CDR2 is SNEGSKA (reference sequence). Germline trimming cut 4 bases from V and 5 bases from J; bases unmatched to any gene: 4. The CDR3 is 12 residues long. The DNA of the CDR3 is TGCAGTGCTAAGGGGGCGCAGGAGACCCAGTACTTC. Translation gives CSAKGAQETQYF.

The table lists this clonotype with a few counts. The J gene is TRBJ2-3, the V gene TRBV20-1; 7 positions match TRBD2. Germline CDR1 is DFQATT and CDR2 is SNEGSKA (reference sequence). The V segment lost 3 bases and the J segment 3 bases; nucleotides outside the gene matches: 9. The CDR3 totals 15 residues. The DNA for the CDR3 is TGCAGTGCTAGCGGGCAGGGAGGGACTACAGATACGCAGTATTTT. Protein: CSASGQGGTTDTQYF.

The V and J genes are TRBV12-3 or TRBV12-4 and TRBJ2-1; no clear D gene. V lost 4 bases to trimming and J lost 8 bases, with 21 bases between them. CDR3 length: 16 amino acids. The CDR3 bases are TGTGCCAGCAGTTACCCGCCAGGACCCTCTGGGGATGAGCAGTTCTTC. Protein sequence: CASSYPPGPSGDEQFF.

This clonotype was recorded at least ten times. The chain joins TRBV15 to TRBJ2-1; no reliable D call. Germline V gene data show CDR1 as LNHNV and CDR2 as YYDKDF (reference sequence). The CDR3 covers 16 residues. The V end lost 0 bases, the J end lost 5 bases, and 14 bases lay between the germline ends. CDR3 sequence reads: CATSRDGVTGHNEQFF. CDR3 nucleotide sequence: TGTGCCACCAGCAGAGATGGGGTGACGGGTCACAATGAGCAGTTCTTC.

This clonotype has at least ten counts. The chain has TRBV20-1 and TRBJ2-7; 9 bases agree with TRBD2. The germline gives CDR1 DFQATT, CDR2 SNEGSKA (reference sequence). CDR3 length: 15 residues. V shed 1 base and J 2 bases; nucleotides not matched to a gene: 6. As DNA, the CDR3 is TGCAGTGCTAGAGTTCTAAGCGGGGGGACCTACGAGCAGTACTTC. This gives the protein CSARVLSGGTYEQYF.

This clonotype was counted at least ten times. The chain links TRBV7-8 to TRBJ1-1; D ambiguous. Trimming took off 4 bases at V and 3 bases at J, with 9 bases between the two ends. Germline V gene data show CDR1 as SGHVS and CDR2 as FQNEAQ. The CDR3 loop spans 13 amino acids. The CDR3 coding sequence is TGTGCCAGCAGCTCGTTATCTGACACTGAAGCTTTCTTT. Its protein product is CASSSLSDTEAFF.

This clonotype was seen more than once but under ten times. The CDR3 DNA follows: TGCGCCAGCATCCCGGGACTAGCGGGGGGGCGGGAGCTGTTTTTT. Translation gives CASIPGLAGGRELFF. The rearrangement joins TRBV10-2 to TRBJ2-2; 16 bases map to TRBD2. Germline trimming cut 7 bases from V and 9 bases from J; bases unmatched to any gene: 5. The germline V gene has CDR1 WSHSY and CDR2 SAAADI. The CDR3 is 15 amino acids.

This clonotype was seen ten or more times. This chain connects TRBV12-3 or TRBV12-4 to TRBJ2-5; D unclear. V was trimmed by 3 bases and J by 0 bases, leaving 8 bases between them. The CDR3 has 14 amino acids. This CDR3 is CASSFNLNQETQYF. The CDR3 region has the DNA TGTGCCAGCAGTTTCAACCTCAACCAAGAGACCCAGTACTTC.

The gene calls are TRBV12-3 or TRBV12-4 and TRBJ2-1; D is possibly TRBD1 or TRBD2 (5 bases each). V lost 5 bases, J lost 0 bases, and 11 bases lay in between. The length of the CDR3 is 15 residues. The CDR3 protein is CASSRKGSSYNEQFF. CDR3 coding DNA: TGTGCCAGCAGTCGGAAGGGGAGCTCCTACAATGAGCAGTTCTTC.

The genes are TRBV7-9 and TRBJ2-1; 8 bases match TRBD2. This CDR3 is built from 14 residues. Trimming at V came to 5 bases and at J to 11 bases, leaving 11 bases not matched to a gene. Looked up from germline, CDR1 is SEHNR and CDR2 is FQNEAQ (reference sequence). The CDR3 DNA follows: TGTGCCAGCAGCCCATCGGGTAGCGGGGAGAAGCAGTTCTTC. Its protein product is CASSPSGSGEKQFF. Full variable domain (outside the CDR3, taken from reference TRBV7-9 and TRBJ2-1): DTGVSQNPRHKITKRGQNVTFRCDPISEHNRLYWYRQTLGQGPEFLTYFQNEAQLEKSRLLSDRFSAERPKGSFSTLEIQRTEQGDSAMYLCASSPSGSGEKQFFGPGTRLTVL.

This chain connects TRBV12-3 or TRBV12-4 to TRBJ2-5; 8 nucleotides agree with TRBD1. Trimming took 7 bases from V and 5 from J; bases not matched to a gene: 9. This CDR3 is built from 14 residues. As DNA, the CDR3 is TGTGCCAGCACCCCGAGGACAGGGTCCGAGACCCAGTACTTC. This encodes CASTPRTGSETQYF.

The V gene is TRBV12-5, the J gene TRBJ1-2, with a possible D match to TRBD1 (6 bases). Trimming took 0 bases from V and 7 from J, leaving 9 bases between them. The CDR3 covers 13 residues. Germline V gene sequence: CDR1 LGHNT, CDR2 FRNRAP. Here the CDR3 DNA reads TGTGCTAGTGGTTTGGTAAAGACAGGTGGCTACACCTTC. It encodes CASGLVKTGGYTF. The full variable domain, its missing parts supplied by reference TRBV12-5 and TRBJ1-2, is DARVTQTPRHKVTEMGQEVTMRCQPILGHNTVFWYRQTMMQGLELLAYFRNRAPLDDSGMPKDRFSAEMPDATLATLKIQPSEPRDSAVYFCASGLVKTGGYTFGSGTRLTVV.

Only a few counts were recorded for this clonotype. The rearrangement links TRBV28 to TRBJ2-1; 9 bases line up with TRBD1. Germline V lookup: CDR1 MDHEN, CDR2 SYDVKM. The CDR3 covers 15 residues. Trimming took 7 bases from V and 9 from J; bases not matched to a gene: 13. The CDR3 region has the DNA TGTGCCAGCAACCTTCAGAGGACAGGGGTTGTTGAGCAGTTCTTC. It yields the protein CASNLQRTGVVEQFF.

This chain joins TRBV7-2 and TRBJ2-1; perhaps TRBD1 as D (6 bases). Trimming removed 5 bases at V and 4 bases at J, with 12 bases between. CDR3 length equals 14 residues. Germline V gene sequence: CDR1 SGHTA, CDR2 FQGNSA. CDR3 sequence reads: CASSPRDTYNEQFF. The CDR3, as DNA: TGTGCCAGCAGCCCCCGGGACACGTACAATGAGCAGTTCTTC.

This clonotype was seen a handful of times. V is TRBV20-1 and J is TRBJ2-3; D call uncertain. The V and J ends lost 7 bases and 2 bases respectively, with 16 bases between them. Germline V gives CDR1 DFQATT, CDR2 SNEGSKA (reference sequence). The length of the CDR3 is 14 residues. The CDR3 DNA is TGCAGTGTAGTGGGCCGGGCGTTCACAGATACGCAGTATTTT. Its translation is CSVVGRAFTDTQYF.

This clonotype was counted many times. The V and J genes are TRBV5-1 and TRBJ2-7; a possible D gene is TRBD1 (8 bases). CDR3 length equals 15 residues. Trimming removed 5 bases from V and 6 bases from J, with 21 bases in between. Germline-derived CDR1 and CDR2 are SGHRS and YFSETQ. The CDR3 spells CASSGQGGYSAEQYV. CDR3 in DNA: TGCGCCAGCAGTGGACAGGGAGGGTACTCGGCCGAGCAGTACGTC.